This TCR beta chain was recovered during a study of blood T cell repertoires in COVID-19. The overall study: Acute-phase and convalescent COVID-19 samples originated in the United States, Italy and Spain. PBMCs, B-cell-depleted T cells, or T cells were the source of the cDNA or gDNA that made up the material.

Germline CDR1 and CDR2: SGHTA and FQGNSA. The V gene end was trimmed by 1 base and the J gene end by 3 bases; junction bases not matched to a gene: 6. The CDR3 loop spans 16 amino acids. Assignments of participants to cohorts depended upon their own reported clinical history. This clone was counted once. In the authors' workflow: Amplification of reference gene primers was used by the study to estimate nucleated cell counts. Assay: immunoSEQ multiplex PCR; the TCRdb copy retains only in-frame clones and omits some. V and J calls and clone size are those listed in that table; D and trimming were worked out from the DNA. The top ten clones hold 3.3% of a sample with roughly 250,000 clones, approximately 86% of them seen once.

The genes are TRBV7-2 and TRBJ2-3, with 8 bases fitting TRBD2. The receptor was isolated from a woman in her 40s with acute COVID-19. The sample taken for sequencing was PBMCs or T cells enriched from blood (not recorded which). CDR3 DNA: TGTGCCAGCAGCTTAGGCTGGGCGGGAGGTACAGATACGCAGTATTTT. Its protein is CASSLGWAGGTDTQYF.